The 21 T cell receptor beta chains given below trace back to one sample, sequenced in a study of cytomegalovirus exposure and HLA in healthy donors. 13 Jbeta primers and 60 Vbeta primers were used for the PCR. Generated by immunoSEQ multiplex PCR, the TCRdb table keeps only in-frame clones and is missing some. Its table lists under 120,000 clones. The sequenced material came from PBMCs. Source of these receptors: a man aged 45-65 years in good health and CMV-seronegative.

The genes are TRBV19 and TRBJ2-7, with a tentative D call TRBD1 (5 bases). Trimming removed 0 bases from V and 7 bases from J, with 10 bases in between. The CDR3 consists of 13 residues. CDR1 is LNHDA and CDR2 is SQIVND in the germline V gene (reference sequence). CDR3 coding DNA: TGTGCCAGTAGTATAGACAGGACAAGGGAGCAGTACTTC. Protein: CASSIDRTREQYF.

The rearrangement links TRBV5-1 to TRBJ1-1; D is unclear. The CDR3 length is 13 residues. The V end lost 0 bases, the J end lost 2 bases, and 5 bases lay between the germline ends. Germline-derived CDR1 and CDR2 are SGHRS and YFSETQ. The CDR3 sequence: CASSLESNTEAFF. CDR3 sequence (DNA): TGCGCCAGCAGCTTGGAGAGTAACACTGAAGCTTTCTTT.

The CDR3 reads CASSQGTAGETQYF. CDR3 nucleotides: TGCGCCAGCAGCCAAGGTACGGCAGGAGAGACCCAGTACTTC. The V and J genes are TRBV4-3 and TRBJ2-5; no clear D. V lost 1 base and J 4 bases, leaving 10 bases between the germline ends. Looked up from germline, CDR1 is LGHNA and CDR2 is YSLEER. CDR3 length: 14 residues.

V usage is TRBV7-2 and J usage is TRBJ2-5; 12 bases fit TRBD2. Germline V gives CDR1 SGHTA, CDR2 FQGNSA. J lost 10 bases, V lost 7 bases, and 7 bases had no gene match. CDR3 length equals 13 residues. CDR3 loop: CASNPLAGGHQYF. CDR3 nucleotides: TGTGCCAGCAACCCGCTAGCGGGGGGGCACCAGTACTTC.

The rearrangement links TRBV2 to TRBJ1-6, with D possibly matching TRBD1 (5 bases). The CDR3 totals 16 residues. V was clipped by 5 bases and J by 2 bases, with 13 bases between them. Germline V gene lookup returns CDR1 SNHLY and CDR2 FYNNEI. The CDR3 protein is CASSQGLRTYNSPLHF. CDR3 sequence (DNA): TGTGCCAGCAGTCAGGGCCTCCGGACCTATAATTCACCCCTCCACTTT.

V usage is TRBV4-1 and J usage is TRBJ1-5; unclear D gene. The V gene's germline CDR1 is MGHRA and CDR2 YSYEKL. This CDR3 spans 16 amino acids. The germline V and J ends were trimmed by 1 base and 0 bases, with 10 bases remaining between them. The DNA of the CDR3 is TGCGCCAGCAGCCAAGTGCCTTTCGGTAGCAATCAGCCCCAGCATTTT. Translating gives CASSQVPFGSNQPQHF.

This rearrangement joins TRBV4-3 to TRBJ2-7, with D maybe TRBD1 (5 bases). The CDR3 totals 16 residues. Trimming took off 0 bases at V and 4 bases at J, with 16 bases between the two ends. The germline V gene encodes CDR1 LGHNA and CDR2 YSLEER. DNA for the CDR3: TGCGCCAGCAGCCAAGAAGGGCCAAGGGGCCAGTACGAGCAGTACTTC. Translated, it gives CASSQEGPRGQYEQYF.

The chain employs TRBV4-3 and TRBJ2-1, with D possibly matching TRBD2 (6 bases). This CDR3 is built from 15 residues. V gave up 4 bases and J gave up 5 bases, with 15 bases separating them. Germline CDR1 is LGHNA and CDR2 is YSLEER. The CDR3 sequence: CASSLDGSSNNEQFF. CDR3 coding DNA: TGCGCCAGCAGCCTCGACGGGAGTTCTAACAATGAGCAGTTCTTC.

This rearrangement joins TRBV5-6 to TRBJ2-3; 7 nucleotides match TRBD2. Germline assignment: CDR1 SGHDT and CDR2 YYEEEE. This CDR3 is 12 amino acids long. Trimming at V came to 4 bases and at J to 14 bases, leaving 10 bases not matched to a gene. This CDR3 reads CASSPSWGGAYF. The CDR3 nucleotides read TGTGCCAGCAGCCCCTCGTGGGGGGGAGCGTATTTT. The full variable domain, its missing parts supplied by reference TRBV5-6 and TRBJ2-3, is DAGVTQSPTHLIKTRGQQVTLRCSPKSGHDTVSWYQQALGQGPQFIFQYYEEEERQRGNFPDRFSGHQFPNYSSELNVNALLLGDSALYLCASSPSWGGAYFGPGTRLTVL.

The V call is TRBV13, the J call TRBJ2-7; D is undetermined. V gave up 0 bases and J gave up 5 bases, with 20 bases separating them. This CDR3 comprises 17 residues. The germline V gene has CDR1 PRHDT and CDR2 FYEKMQ (reference sequence). CDR3 nucleotides: TGTGCCAGCAGCTTAGGATCTCGCCAGGTCCGTCTCCACGAGCAGTACTTC. As protein: CASSLGSRQVRLHEQYF. Combining the CDR3 with reference TRBV13 and TRBJ2-7 gives the whole variable domain AAGVIQSPRHLIKEKRETATLKCYPIPRHDTVYWYQQGPGQDPQFLISFYEKMQSDKGSIPDRFSAQQFSDYHSELNMSSLELGDSALYFCASSLGSRQVRLHEQYFGPGTRLTVT.

The chain carries TRBV10-3 and TRBJ2-7, with 7 bases lining up with TRBD2. CDR3 length: 14 residues. V dropped 5 bases and J dropped 2; count of bases not matched to a gene: 6. The germline gives CDR1 ENHRY, CDR2 SYGVKD. This chain's CDR3 is CAISSPSGTYEQYF. The CDR3 bases are TGTGCCATCAGTTCACCTAGCGGTACCTACGAGCAGTACTTC.

This chain uses TRBV9 with TRBJ1-4; D remains unclear. V was shortened by 4 bases and J by 3 bases, with 19 bases between the two germline ends. From germline, CDR1 is SGDLS and CDR2 YYNGEE. CDR3 size: 17 residues. CDR3 in DNA: TGTGCCAGCAGCCATGGGAGGGAGGGCTTTTCTAATGAAAAACTGTTTTTT. Translating it yields CASSHGREGFSNEKLFF.

The chain is built from TRBV4-1 and TRBJ1-2, with 7 bases that match TRBD1. The CDR3 spans 16 residues. Germline CDR1 is MGHRA and CDR2 is YSYEKL. Unmatched junction bases numbered 4, after V lost 0 bases and J lost 0 bases. The CDR3, as DNA: TGCGCCAGCAGCCAAGATCCGGGACAGTCTAACTATGGCTACACCTTC. Translation gives CASSQDPGQSNYGYTF.

This chain joins TRBV7-6 and TRBJ2-2, with 10 nucleotides matching TRBD2. The CDR3 is made up of 15 amino acids. V shed 5 bases and J 4 bases; nucleotides not matched to a gene: 4. CDR1 is SGHVS and CDR2 is FNYEAQ in the germline V gene. The CDR3 sequence is CASSQAGGVTGELFF. The CDR3 region has the DNA TGTGCCAGCAGCCAAGCGGGAGGGGTCACCGGGGAGCTGTTTTTT.

This sequence joins TRBV6-5 and TRBJ1-2, with D perhaps TRBD1 (5 bases). V was clipped by 4 bases and J by 2 bases, with 8 bases between them. The CDR3 consists of 13 residues. Germline CDR1 MNHEY, CDR2 SVGAGI. CDR3 coding DNA: TGTGCCAGCAGTTTACAGGCAAACTATGGCTACACCTTC. Translation gives CASSLQANYGYTF.

This chain uses TRBV19 with TRBJ2-2; TRBD1 might be the D (6 bases). V lost 10 bases to trimming and J lost 7 bases, with 31 bases between them. There are 18 residues in the CDR3. Germline CDR1 LNHDA, CDR2 SQIVND (reference sequence). CDR3 sequence (DNA): TGTGCCACCTCCGACCCACCTTACGCCCGGCCCAGGGGCGGGGAGCTGTTTTTT. Its translation: CATSDPPYARPRGGELFF.

This chain joins TRBV18 and TRBJ1-2; no reliable D call. Germline values: CDR1 KGHSH, CDR2 LQKENI. The ends were cut back, 4 bases at V and 5 bases at J, with 11 bases in the middle. This CDR3 has 13 residues. The CDR3, as DNA: TGTGCCAGCTCACACGGAGATACTTATGGCTACACCTTC. Its translation: CASSHGDTYGYTF.

The chain is built from TRBV28 and TRBJ2-2, with 7 bases that match TRBD2. The CDR3 extends over 14 amino acids. J was trimmed by 4 bases and V by 6 bases; bases with no gene match: 5. CDR1 and CDR2 (germline): MDHEN, SYDVKM. CDR3 residues: CASRESGGTGELFF. DNA for the CDR3: TGTGCCAGCAGGGAGTCGGGGGGCACCGGGGAGCTGTTTTTT. The full variable domain, rest sourced from reference TRBV28 and TRBJ2-2, is DVKVTQSSRYLVKRTGEKVFLECVQDMDHENMFWYRQDPGLGLRLIYFSYDVKMKEKGDIPEGYSVSREKKERFSLILESASTNQTSMYLCASRESGGTGELFFGEGSRLTVL.

The J gene is TRBJ1-1, the V gene TRBV5-6; the D gene is possibly TRBD1 (5 bases). The germline gives CDR1 SGHDT, CDR2 YYEEEE. The CDR3 totals 15 residues. Trimming cost V 6 bases and J 2 bases, with 17 bases left between them. CDR3 sequence (DNA): TGTGCCAGCACCCTGAACGGGGGACCAAACACTGAAGCTTTCTTT. Its translation is CASTLNGGPNTEAFF.

The chain has TRBV5-6 and TRBJ1-4, with 8 bases fitting TRBD1. The CDR3 is made up of 15 amino acids. Germline lookup yields CDR1 SGHDT and CDR2 YYEEEE. J was trimmed by 3 bases and V by 0 bases; bases with no gene match: 1. The CDR3 region has the DNA TGTGCCAGCAGCTTGGGGACAGGGCCTAATGAAAAACTGTTTTTT. Amino acids: CASSLGTGPNEKLFF.

This chain joins TRBV6-4 and TRBJ2-3, with 7 bases fitting TRBD1. Looked up from germline, CDR1 is MRHNA and CDR2 is SNTAGT. This CDR3 is built from 14 residues. Trimming cost V 3 bases and J 6 bases; bases outside gene matches: 6. CDR3 residues: CASSERTGADTQYF. The CDR3, as DNA: TGTGCCAGCAGTGAGCGGACAGGTGCCGATACGCAGTATTTT.